These 27 T cell receptor beta chains share one sample of origin, sequenced in a study of blood T cell repertoires in COVID-19. Only in-frame clones appear in the TCRdb table, and some are missing; sequencing was by immunoSEQ multiplex PCR. The table includes about 170,000 clones, 84% detected once. The sequenced sample consisted of peripheral blood. These receptors came from a man aged 40-49 years who had recovered from COVID-19.

The V gene is TRBV6-1, the J gene TRBJ1-5, with D tentatively TRBD1 (5 bases). Germline CDR1 is MNHNS and CDR2 is SASEGT. Trimming left V 3 bases short and J 0 bases short, with 15 bases between. The CDR3 sequence is 17 residues long. The CDR3 here is CASSEGPGGGSNQPQHF. DNA of the CDR3: TGTGCCAGCAGTGAGGGTCCCGGGGGTGGTAGCAATCAGCCCCAGCATTTT.

This chain links TRBV6-1 with TRBJ1-2; D perhaps matches TRBD1 (6 bases). CDR1 is MNHNS and CDR2 is SASEGT in the germline V gene. This CDR3 has 16 amino acids. Deletions cut 3 bases from V and 8 bases from J, with 22 bases between. The CDR3 bases are TGTGCCAGCAGTGACTGGGGGCTCGGGGCCCTCGAGGGCTACACCTTC. Translated: CASSDWGLGALEGYTF.

The J gene is TRBJ2-1, the V gene TRBV25-1, with 9 bases aligning to TRBD1. The CDR3 is 15 amino acids. With V trimmed by 3 bases and J by 5 bases, 5 bases remained unmatched. CDR1 and CDR2 (germline): MGHDK, SYGVNS. The CDR3 is CASSDDRGVDNEQFF. CDR3 bases: TGTGCCAGCAGTGATGACAGGGGGGTCGACAATGAGCAGTTCTTC.

This clone came up once. In nucleotides, the CDR3 is TGTGCCACCAAATCTGGGACAGAAGCTTTCTTT. Its translation is CATKSGTEAFF. The J gene is TRBJ1-1, the V gene TRBV15, with D perhaps matching TRBD1 (6 bases). From germline, CDR1 is LNHNV and CDR2 YYDKDF (reference sequence). The CDR3 is 11 amino acids. Trimming cost V 7 bases and J 8 bases, with 11 bases left between them.

This clone was observed a single time. The chain uses TRBV12-3 or TRBV12-4 and TRBJ1-4; D is undetermined. V was shortened by 6 bases and J by 12 bases, with 17 bases between the two germline ends. The CDR3 contains 13 residues. The CDR3 spells CASSWTGSGELFF. The CDR3 DNA reads TGTGCCAGCAGCTGGACCGGTAGCGGCGAACTGTTTTTT.

V gene TRBV3-1 (or the pseudogene TRBV3-2) combines with J gene TRBJ1-5; 8 bases map to TRBD1. The CDR3 extends over 16 amino acids. CDR1 is LGHDT and CDR2 is YNNKEL in the germline V gene (reference sequence). V trimming: 3 bases; J trimming: 6 bases; junction bases outside the gene matches: 10. The chain's CDR3 is CASSHKRQGASQPQHF. The CDR3 DNA reads TGTGCCAGCAGCCACAAACGGCAGGGGGCATCTCAGCCCCAGCATTTT.

The chain recombines TRBV4-2 with TRBJ2-7; TRBD2 matches 8 bases. Germline loops: CDR1 LGHNA, CDR2 YNFKEQ. V lost 0 bases, J lost 4 bases, and 11 bases stayed unmatched. The CDR3 has 17 residues. The CDR3 region is CASSQEPSGSTTYEQYF. DNA of the CDR3: TGTGCCAGCAGCCAAGAACCCAGCGGGAGTACGACGTACGAGCAGTACTTC.

The chain carries TRBV3-1 (or the pseudogene TRBV3-2) and TRBJ2-3; TRBD2 matches 11 bases. CDR1 is LGHDT and CDR2 is YNNKEL in the germline V gene (reference sequence). Trimming took 4 bases from V and 5 from J; bases not matched to a gene: 8. This CDR3 has 16 residues. Written as DNA, the CDR3 is TGTGCCAGCAGCCGCGGTAGCGGGAGGGCCCTAGATACGCAGTATTTT. It specifies CASSRGSGRALDTQYF.

The gene calls are TRBV7-9 and TRBJ1-1, with 10 nucleotides matching TRBD1. Germline CDR1 reads SEHNR; CDR2 reads FQNEAQ (reference sequence). V was pared by 3 bases and J by 6 bases, with 10 bases of the junction left unmatched. This CDR3 spans 16 amino acids. The CDR3 nucleotides read TGTGCCAGCAGCTTGGTTGGGGGGGACAGGGGATCTGAAGCTTTCTTT. Protein sequence: CASSLVGGDRGSEAFF.

The CDR3 DNA reads as TGTGCCAGCACCCTAGCGGGGGAGGAGGATACGCAGTATTTT. It is translated as CASTLAGEEDTQYF. The rearrangement uses TRBV7-9 and TRBJ2-3; 10 bases line up with TRBD2. V gave up 7 bases and J gave up 6 bases; unmatched junction bases: 7. CDR3 size: 14 residues. Germline V gene sequence: CDR1 SEHNR, CDR2 FQNEAQ (reference sequence). Drawing the rest from reference TRBV7-9 and TRBJ2-3, the complete variable domain is DTGVSQNPRHKITKRGQNVTFRCDPISEHNRLYWYRQTLGQGPEFLTYFQNEAQLEKSRLLSDRFSAERPKGSFSTLEIQRTEQGDSAMYLCASTLAGEEDTQYFGPGTRLTVL.

CDR3 nucleotides: TGTGCCAGCAGCGCCGGGACTAGCGGGGGGGCCGGGGAGCAGTACTTC. It translates to CASSAGTSGGAGEQYF. V and J are TRBV7-2 and TRBJ2-7, with 16 bases that match TRBD2. This CDR3 spans 16 amino acids. The V and J ends lost 5 bases and 7 bases, in that order; junction bases with no gene match: 8. Germline V gene lookup returns CDR1 SGHTA and CDR2 FQGNSA. Filled out from reference TRBV7-2 and TRBJ2-7, the complete variable domain reads GAGVSQSPSNKVTEKGKDVELRCDPISGHTALYWYRQSLGQGLEFLIYFQGNSAPDKSGLPSDRFSAERTGGSVSTLTIQRTQQEDSAVYLCASSAGTSGGAGEQYFGPGTRLTVT.

The chain is built from TRBV19 and TRBJ2-7; 8 positions match TRBD2. Germline CDR1 and CDR2: LNHDA and SQIVND (reference sequence). The CDR3 extends over 16 amino acids. V was clipped by 1 base and J by 2 bases; unmatched bases: 7. The CDR3, as DNA: TGTGCCAGTAGTATAGCCCTAGCGGGCCCCACCTACGAGCAGTACTTC. This translates into CASSIALAGPTYEQYF.

This chain links TRBV18 with TRBJ1-1, with no clear D. Per germline, CDR1 KGHSH and CDR2 LQKENI. This CDR3 comprises 15 residues. The V and J ends lost 2 bases and 11 bases respectively, with 21 bases between them. The CDR3 protein is CASSPRETPGEAAFF. In DNA, the CDR3 is TGTGCCAGCTCACCAAGAGAAACCCCCGGGGAGGCTGCTTTCTTT.

This chain links TRBV2 with TRBJ1-2; 8 nucleotides match TRBD1. CDR3 size: 13 residues. The J segment lost 8 bases and the V segment lost 3 bases, leaving 5 bases of the junction unmatched. Germline V gives CDR1 SNHLY, CDR2 FYNNEI. This CDR3 is CASSEQGAPGYTF. CDR3 nucleotide sequence: TGTGCCAGCAGTGAGCAGGGGGCGCCGGGCTACACCTTC.

The V gene is TRBV6-2 or TRBV6-3, the J gene TRBJ2-5; TRBD1 matches at 7 bases. The germline CDR1 and CDR2 sequences are MNHEY and SVGEGT. Trimming at V came to 4 bases and at J to 5 bases, leaving 13 bases not matched to a gene. The CDR3 runs 16 residues. The CDR3 bases are TGTGCCAGCAGTTCCCCTATGACAGGGTGGAAGGAGACCCAGTACTTC. It yields the protein CASSSPMTGWKETQYF.

CDR3 in amino acids: CASSRYRAEQYF. The CDR3 coding sequence is TGTGCCAGCAGCCGATACAGGGCCGAGCAGTACTTC. The chain links TRBV5-6 to TRBJ2-7; D may be TRBD1 (6 bases). CDR3 length equals 12 residues. Germline V CDR1 and CDR2: SGHDT, YYEEEE. The V gene lost 4 bases and the J gene lost 6 bases, with 11 bases spanning the gap.

As to this clone: Germline and junction disagree at one end, which may indicate a read error. DNA of the CDR3: TGTGCCACCAGTAGCGGGATAAGGTACAATGAGCAGTTCTTC. The encoded protein is CATSSGIRYNEQFF. J is TRBJ2-1 and V is TRBV28; 8 positions agree with TRBD2. From germline, CDR1 is MDHEN and CDR2 SYDVKM. The CDR3 length is 14 residues.

The V call is TRBV6-5, the J call TRBJ2-5, with D possibly being TRBD2 (5 bases). The CDR3 has 16 amino acids. Trimming pared 0 bases from V and 5 bases from J, leaving 16 bases between. The germline gives CDR1 MNHEY, CDR2 SVGAGI. CDR3 sequence (DNA): TGTGCCAGCAGTTACTCCGCGGGTAATGGATGGGAGACCCAGTACTTC. Translating it yields CASSYSAGNGWETQYF.

V gene TRBV4-3 combines with J gene TRBJ2-6, with D possibly TRBD1 on 6 matching bases. Trimming removed 1 base from V and 0 bases from J, with 7 bases in between. Germline V CDR1 and CDR2: LGHNA, YSLEER. The CDR3 runs to 16 residues. The CDR3 loop reads CASSQGTASGANVLTF. The CDR3 coding sequence is TGCGCCAGCAGCCAAGGGACAGCCTCTGGGGCCAACGTCCTGACTTTC.

V is TRBV7-8 and J is TRBJ2-2, with D maybe TRBD2 (5 bases). CDR3 length: 15 amino acids. CDR1 is SGHVS and CDR2 is FQNEAQ in the germline V gene. The V and J ends lost 0 bases and 0 bases respectively, with 5 bases between them. CDR3 in DNA: TGTGCCAGCAGCTTAGCCGGGACGAACACCGGGGAGCTGTTTTTT. It encodes CASSLAGTNTGELFF.

The chain is built from TRBV4-2 and TRBJ1-3; D is possibly TRBD1 (6 bases). CDR1 and CDR2 (germline): LGHNA, YNFKEQ. V lost 4 bases and J lost 0, with 13 bases in between. The CDR3 extends over 16 amino acids. The CDR3 here is CASSPDRDNSGNTIYF. The CDR3 region has the DNA TGTGCCAGCAGCCCAGACCGGGACAACTCTGGAAACACCATATATTTT.

The rearrangement uses TRBV9 and TRBJ2-7, with 12 bases matching TRBD2. The V gene end was trimmed by 0 bases and the J gene end by 6 bases; junction bases not matched to a gene: 4. The CDR3 loop spans 15 amino acids. Germline CDR1 and CDR2: SGDLS and YYNGEE. The CDR3 sequence: CASSVELAGGGEQYF. As DNA, the CDR3 is TGTGCCAGCAGCGTAGAACTAGCGGGGGGAGGCGAGCAGTACTTC.

The chain joins TRBV6-5 to TRBJ2-5; 11 bases line up with TRBD1. The V and J ends lost 9 bases and 4 bases, in that order; junction bases with no gene match: 7. Looked up from germline, CDR1 is MNHEY and CDR2 is SVGAGI. The CDR3 is made up of 14 amino acids. The CDR3 protein is CASNSGTGGETQYF. In DNA form, the CDR3 reads TGTGCCAGTAATTCCGGGACAGGGGGAGAGACCCAGTACTTC.

The chain is built from TRBV27 and TRBJ2-7; TRBD1 might be the D (5 bases). The CDR3 loop spans 14 amino acids. V was cut by 2 bases and J by 0 bases, with 8 bases left in between. The germline CDR1 and CDR2 sequences are MNHEY and SMNVEV (reference sequence). CDR3 nucleotides: TGTGCCAGCAGTTTAAGGGGTAACTCCTACGAGCAGTACTTC. It is translated as CASSLRGNSYEQYF.

The genes are TRBV11-3 and TRBJ1-2; weak D call: TRBD1 (6 bases). This CDR3 is built from 13 residues. CDR1 and CDR2 from the germline V gene are SGHNT and YENEEA. V gave up 1 base and J gave up 8 bases, with 11 bases separating them. CDR3 bases: TGTGCCAGCAGCTTAGTAACAGGGCTCGGCTACACCTTC. It codes for CASSLVTGLGYTF.

This rearrangement joins TRBV12-3 or TRBV12-4 to TRBJ2-3; perhaps TRBD2 as D (6 bases). The CDR3 runs 12 residues. Between the trimmed V and J ends, which lost 6 bases and 11 bases, there was a span of 15 bases. The CDR3, as DNA: TGTGCCAGCAGCCAAAGGGACTTCCAGCAGTATTTT. Its protein product is CASSQRDFQQYF.

The CDR3 DNA is TGCAGCGTAGCCAGCCGGGACACCCTCTCTGGAAACACCATATATTTT. Its translation: CSVASRDTLSGNTIYF. V usage is TRBV29-1 and J usage is TRBJ1-3, with a possible D match to TRBD1 (6 bases). With 6 bases removed from V and 0 bases from J, the gap between germline ends came to 18 bases. CDR1 and CDR2 (germline): SQVTM, ANQGSEA. The CDR3 covers 16 residues.